The 11 T cell receptor beta chains listed next were all sequenced from one sample in a study of blood T cells in healthy people across ages. The authors ran a second PCR of 7 to 11 cycles using a sample-barcoded 5' primer and a J-beta primer mix. TCRdb recomputed calls from the 5' RACE reads with MiXCR, one row per CDR3 protein. Found here are 750,000 to 950,000 distinct CDR3 sequences, 25% to 30% of them singletons; the top ten hold approximately 2.9%. This sample also appeared in a second study, on T cells of mothers and their children.

Specimen: blood. These receptors all stem from a boy aged 5-17 years in good health.

There are a few counts of this clonotype. This chain links TRBV4-1 with TRBJ2-5; D tentatively fits TRBD1 or TRBD2 (5 bases each). Germline CDR1 reads MGHRA; CDR2 reads YSYEKL. V was shortened by 4 bases and J by 5 bases, with 17 bases between the two germline ends. This CDR3 contains 15 residues. The CDR3 nucleotides are TGCGCCAGCAGCCGGGACCCATCTAGGTGGGAGACCCAGTACTTC. This sequence encodes CASSRDPSRWETQYF.

This chain uses TRBV7-8 with TRBJ1-6, with TRBD1 matching over 7 bases. With 0 bases clipped from V and 2 bases from J, the junction kept 4 bases outside the gene matches. This CDR3 spans 17 amino acids. From germline, CDR1 is SGHVS and CDR2 FQNEAQ. CDR3: CASSLATQGTYNSPLHF. CDR3 DNA: TGTGCCAGCAGCTTAGCAACACAGGGGACCTATAATTCACCCCTCCACTTT.

The CDR3 DNA reads TGCAGCCCCAAATATATTAACTATGGCTACACCTTC. Its protein is CSPKYINYGYTF. The chain couples TRBV20-1 to TRBJ1-2; no firm D call. In germline, CDR1 is DFQATT, CDR2 SNEGSKA (reference sequence). There are 12 residues in the CDR3.

This chain joins TRBV3-1 and TRBJ2-7; 9 positions agree with TRBD2. The CDR3 has 14 amino acids. Trimming removed 5 bases from V and 4 bases from J; junction bases left unmatched: 6. Germline V gene sequence: CDR1 LGHDT, CDR2 YNNKEL (reference sequence). In DNA form, the CDR3 reads TGTGCCAGCAGCGAAGCGGGGGGCGCTTACGAGCAGTACTTC. Its protein product is CASSEAGGAYEQYF.

The sample holds a few counts of this clonotype. This chain joins TRBV15 and TRBJ2-7; D is uncertain. CDR1 and CDR2 from the germline V gene are LNHNV and YYDKDF (reference sequence). CDR3 length equals 15 residues. Deletions cut 1 base from V and 5 bases from J, with 15 bases between. CDR3 nucleotide sequence: TGTGCCACCAGCAGAGTTGAAGGGTGGTTCCACGAGCAGTACTTC. Protein sequence: CATSRVEGWFHEQYF.

This chain joins TRBV4-1 and TRBJ2-5, with a tentative D call TRBD2 (7 bases). Germline CDR1 MGHRA, CDR2 YSYEKL. V was clipped by 0 bases and J by 5 bases, with 19 bases between them. The CDR3 extends over 17 amino acids. The chain's CDR3 is CASSQDSAGAEGETQYF. The CDR3 DNA is TGCGCCAGCAGCCAAGATTCGGCGGGGGCTGAAGGGGAGACCCAGTACTTC.

The rearrangement uses TRBV5-1 and TRBJ2-6; 8 nucleotides line up with TRBD1. Germline CDR1 is SGHRS and CDR2 is YFSETQ. The CDR3 is made up of 16 amino acids. V shed 4 bases, J shed 0 bases, and the junction held 3 bases outside the gene matches. The chain's CDR3 is CASSPGTGSGANVLTF. In DNA, the CDR3 is TGCGCCAGCAGCCCCGGGACAGGCTCTGGGGCCAACGTCCTGACTTTC.

This clonotype was counted between two and nine times. This chain uses TRBV28 with TRBJ1-4, with 7 bases identical to TRBD1. CDR1 and CDR2 from the germline V gene are MDHEN and SYDVKM. The CDR3 has 15 amino acids. The V segment lost 5 bases and the J segment 4 bases; nucleotides outside the gene matches: 7. The CDR3 nucleotides read TGTGCCAGCAGTCGATACGACAGGGTTAATGAAAAACTGTTTTTT. Translation gives CASSRYDRVNEKLFF.

This clonotype was counted between two and nine times. At one end, the junction sequence differs from germline, possibly due to a read error. The V and J genes are TRBV5-4 and TRBJ2-2, with 10 bases aligning to TRBD2. Per germline, CDR1 SGHNT and CDR2 YYREEE (reference sequence). The CDR3 loop spans 17 amino acids. CDR3 sequence: CATSKTSGPANTGELFF. The CDR3 coding sequence is TGTGCCACCAGCAAGACTAGCGGGCCCGCGAACACCGGGGAGCTGTTTTTT.

This clonotype turned up a few times. The chain is built from TRBV3-1 and TRBJ2-5; D gene uncertain. Germline CDR1 reads LGHDT; CDR2 reads YNNKEL (reference sequence). The V end lost 6 bases, the J end lost 1 base, and 21 bases lay between the germline ends. The CDR3 consists of 17 residues. The CDR3 region is CASSPSEGYALQETQYF. The CDR3 DNA reads TGTGCCAGCAGTCCCAGTGAAGGATACGCTCTCCAAGAGACCCAGTACTTC.

The gene calls are TRBV7-2 and TRBJ1-2, with 9 nucleotides matching TRBD1. The CDR3 runs 15 residues. Germline values: CDR1 SGHTA, CDR2 FQGNSA. Trimming took 3 bases from V and 5 from J; bases not matched to a gene: 7. DNA for the CDR3: TGTGCCAGCAGCTTTCGACAGGGGGTAAAGTATGGCTACACCTTC. Encoded protein: CASSFRQGVKYGYTF. The variable domain in full, completed from reference TRBV7-2 and TRBJ1-2, reads GAGVSQSPSNKVTEKGKDVELRCDPISGHTALYWYRQSLGQGLEFLIYFQGNSAPDKSGLPSDRFSAERTGGSVSTLTIQRTQQEDSAVYLCASSFRQGVKYGYTFGSGTRLTVV.